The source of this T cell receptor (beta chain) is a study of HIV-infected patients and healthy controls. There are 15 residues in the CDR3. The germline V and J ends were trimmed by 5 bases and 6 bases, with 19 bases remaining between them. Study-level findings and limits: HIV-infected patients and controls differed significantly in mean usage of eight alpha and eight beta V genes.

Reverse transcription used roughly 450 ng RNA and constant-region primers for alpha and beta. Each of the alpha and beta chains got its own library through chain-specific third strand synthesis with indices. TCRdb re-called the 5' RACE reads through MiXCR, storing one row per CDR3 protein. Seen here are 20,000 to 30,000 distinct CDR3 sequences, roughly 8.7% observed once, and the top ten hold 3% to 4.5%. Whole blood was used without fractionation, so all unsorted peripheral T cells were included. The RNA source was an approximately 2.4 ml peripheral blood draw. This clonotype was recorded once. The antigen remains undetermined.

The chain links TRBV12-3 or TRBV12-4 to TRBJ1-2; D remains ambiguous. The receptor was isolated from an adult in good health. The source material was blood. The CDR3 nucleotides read TGTGCCAGCAGTCCCCCCGTGGAAGGGTGGCATGGCTACACCTTC. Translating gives CASSPPVEGWHGYTF.